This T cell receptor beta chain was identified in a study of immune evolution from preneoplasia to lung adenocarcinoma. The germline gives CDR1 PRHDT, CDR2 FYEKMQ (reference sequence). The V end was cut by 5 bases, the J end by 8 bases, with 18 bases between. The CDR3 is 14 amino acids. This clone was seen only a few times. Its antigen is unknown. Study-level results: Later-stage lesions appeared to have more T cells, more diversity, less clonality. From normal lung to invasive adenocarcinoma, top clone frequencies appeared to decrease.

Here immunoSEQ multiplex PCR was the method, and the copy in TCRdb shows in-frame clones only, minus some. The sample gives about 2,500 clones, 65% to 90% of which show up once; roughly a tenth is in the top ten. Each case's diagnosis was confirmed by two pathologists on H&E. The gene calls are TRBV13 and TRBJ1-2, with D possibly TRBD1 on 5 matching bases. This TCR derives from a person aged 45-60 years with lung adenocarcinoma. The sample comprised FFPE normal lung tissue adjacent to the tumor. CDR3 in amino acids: CASSVRVLPGGYTF. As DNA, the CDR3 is TGTGCCAGCAGCGTCAGGGTTCTGCCGGGGGGCTACACCTTC. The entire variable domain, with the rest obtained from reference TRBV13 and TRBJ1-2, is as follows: AAGVIQSPRHLIKEKRETATLKCYPIPRHDTVYWYQQGPGQDPQFLISFYEKMQSDKGSIPDRFSAQQFSDYHSELNMSSLELGDSALYFCASSVRVLPGGYTFGSGTRLTVV.